Below, 32 T cell receptor beta chains from the same sample are listed, as sequenced in a study of blood T cell repertoires in COVID-19. Some clones are missing from TCRdb's copy, which holds only in-frame ones; the method was immunoSEQ multiplex PCR. The table lists 60,000 or so clones, roughly 85% of them singletons. Sequencing input: peripheral blood. These receptors were collected from a human donor in a cohort sampled during active COVID-19.

The chain joins TRBV6-5 to TRBJ1-2, with D uncertain. Germline V CDR1 and CDR2: MNHEY, SVGAGI. The CDR3 runs to 13 residues. V gave up 4 bases and J gave up 8 bases, with 14 bases separating them. The CDR3 protein is CASSLRMLEGYTF. Here the CDR3 DNA reads TGTGCCAGCAGTTTGCGCATGTTAGAGGGCTACACCTTC.

The chain is built from TRBV3-1 (or the pseudogene TRBV3-2) and TRBJ1-1; D not certain. Germline CDR1 is LGHDT and CDR2 is YNNKEL (reference sequence). The CDR3 length is 12 residues. V lost 4 bases and J lost 5, with 8 bases in between. The CDR3 bases are TGTGCCAGCAGCCGTGACTGGACTGAAGCTTTCTTT. Translated, it gives CASSRDWTEAFF.

V and J are TRBV7-9 and TRBJ1-2, with 9 bases identical to TRBD1. J lost 1 base, V lost 5 bases, and 11 bases had no gene match. Germline loops: CDR1 SEHNR, CDR2 FQNEAQ (reference sequence). The CDR3 covers 17 residues. Here the CDR3 reads CASSPGTGKDHNYGYTF. Written as DNA, the CDR3 is TGTGCCAGCAGCCCCGGGACAGGGAAGGACCATAACTATGGCTACACCTTC.

The rearrangement links TRBV7-9 to TRBJ1-1; D call uncertain. With 2 bases removed from V and 0 bases from J, the gap between germline ends came to 16 bases. The CDR3 is made up of 17 amino acids. Looked up from germline, CDR1 is SEHNR and CDR2 is FQNEAQ (reference sequence). CDR3 DNA sequence: TGTGCCAGCAGCTTAATGAGGTCTGGCAGATTGAACACTGAAGCTTTCTTT. It specifies CASSLMRSGRLNTEAFF.

The chain is built from TRBV6-2 or TRBV6-3 and TRBJ1-5, with D perhaps matching TRBD1 (5 bases). The V gene's germline CDR1 is MNHEY and CDR2 SVGEGT. The length of the CDR3 is 14 residues. Trimming left V 1 base short and J 7 bases short, with 11 bases between. This chain's CDR3 is CASSYWGGFQPQHF. The CDR3 bases are TGTGCCAGCAGTTACTGGGGGGGGTTCCAGCCCCAGCATTTT.

The chain recombines TRBV19 with TRBJ2-3, with 8 bases lining up with TRBD1. Germline trimming cut 5 bases from V and 6 bases from J; bases unmatched to any gene: 7. Germline CDR1 and CDR2: LNHDA and SQIVND (reference sequence). The CDR3 contains 14 residues. CDR3: CASSPRQGPDTQYF. CDR3 coding DNA: TGTGCCAGTAGTCCTCGACAGGGGCCTGATACGCAGTATTTT.

This clone was detected once. V gene TRBV29-1 combines with J gene TRBJ2-5; D might be TRBD1 (6 bases). The CDR3 runs to 18 residues. V was pared by 4 bases and J by 5 bases, with 29 bases between. Germline CDR1 reads SQVTM; CDR2 reads ANQGSEA. The CDR3 protein is CSVGGQARGNSQAETQYF. The CDR3 DNA follows: TGCAGCGTTGGGGGGCAGGCCAGGGGCAACTCCCAAGCGGAGACCCAGTACTTC.

The chain recombines TRBV25-1 with TRBJ1-1, with D maybe TRBD1 (6 bases). The CDR3 has 14 residues. Trimming took off 5 bases at V and 4 bases at J, with 14 bases between the two ends. Germline CDR1 is MGHDK and CDR2 is SYGVNS. DNA of the CDR3: TGTGCCAGCAGTCCTATAGACAGGTCCACTGAAGCTTTCTTT. Encoded protein: CASSPIDRSTEAFF.

This clone has a handful of counts. The chain is built from TRBV10-1 and TRBJ2-5; 8 bases align to TRBD1. CDR1 WNHNN and CDR2 SYGVQD come from the germline V gene (reference sequence). This CDR3 spans 13 amino acids. V dropped 8 bases and J dropped 5; count of bases not matched to a gene: 7. CDR3 in DNA: TGCGCCAGCCAGGACAGGGTTTATGAGACCCAGTACTTC. Translation: CASQDRVYETQYF.

The chain has TRBV5-1 and TRBJ1-5; D is undetermined. The V gene's germline CDR1 is SGHRS and CDR2 YFSETQ. Trimming cost V 0 bases and J 2 bases, with 9 bases left between them. The CDR3 is 15 residues long. The CDR3 protein is CASSLDTAGNQPQHF. Written as DNA, the CDR3 is TGCGCCAGCAGCTTGGACACGGCGGGCAATCAGCCCCAGCATTTT.

This clone was seen just once. J is TRBJ2-5 and V is TRBV18; no clear D gene. V lost 3 bases, J lost 1 base, and 12 bases lay in between. The CDR3 is made up of 15 amino acids. The V gene's germline CDR1 is KGHSH and CDR2 LQKENI. The CDR3 nucleotides read TGTGCCAGCTCACCTCCCTACTTTTTCCAAGAGACCCAGTACTTC. As protein: CASSPPYFFQETQYF.

The V call is TRBV7-2, the J call TRBJ2-5; the D gene is possibly TRBD1 (5 bases). The CDR3 totals 15 residues. V was pared by 5 bases and J by 5 bases, with 18 bases between. Germline CDR1 is SGHTA and CDR2 is FQGNSA. The CDR3 reads CASSIWAGRGETQYF. CDR3 in DNA: TGTGCCAGCAGCATTTGGGCCGGTAGGGGTGAGACCCAGTACTTC.

The J gene is TRBJ2-1, the V gene TRBV6-6, with TRBD1 as a possible D gene (5 bases). Deletions cut 7 bases from V and 6 bases from J, with 10 bases between. The CDR3 is 12 residues long. Germline CDR1 and CDR2: MNHNY and SVGAGI (reference sequence). The CDR3 DNA is TGTGCCAGCAAGGAAGGGGCCAATGAGCAGTTCTTC. It yields the protein CASKEGANEQFF.

The chain is built from TRBV12-5 and TRBJ1-2; D gene uncertain. The CDR3 totals 13 residues. Trimming took 1 base from V and 2 from J, leaving 5 bases between them. CDR1 and CDR2 (germline): LGHNT, FRNRAP. CDR3 amino acids: CASGLGRNYGYTF. The CDR3 bases are TGTGCTAGTGGTTTGGGCAGAAACTATGGCTACACCTTC.

The genes are TRBV25-1 and TRBJ2-1; D is possibly TRBD1 (7 bases). The CDR3 sequence is 13 residues long. Germline CDR1 is MGHDK and CDR2 is SYGVNS. Trimming took off 7 bases at V and 6 bases at J, with 13 bases between the two ends. This chain's CDR3 is CASIRQGGNEQFF. In DNA, the CDR3 is TGTGCCAGCATCCGACAGGGAGGCAATGAGCAGTTCTTC. The whole variable domain, filled in from reference TRBV25-1 and TRBJ2-1, reads EADIYQTPRYLVIGTGKKITLECSQTMGHDKMYWYQQDPGMELHLIHYSYGVNSTEKGDLSSESTVSRIRTEHFPLTLESARPSHTSQYLCASIRQGGNEQFFGPGTRLTVL.

This clone occurred a few times. The chain joins TRBV25-1 to TRBJ2-7; 8 nucleotides match TRBD1. The CDR3 length is 14 residues. The germline V gene encodes CDR1 MGHDK and CDR2 SYGVNS. J gave up 2 bases and V 4 bases, and 4 bases lay outside the gene matches. The CDR3 is CASSVETGAYEQYF. In DNA form, the CDR3 reads TGTGCCAGCAGTGTCGAGACAGGGGCCTACGAGCAGTACTTC.

Comments on this clone: This sample includes further DNA sequences coding for the same CDR3. The chain links TRBV24-1 to TRBJ2-7, with 8 positions matching TRBD2. Germline V gene data show CDR1 as KGHDR and CDR2 as SFDVKD. Trimming took 3 bases from V and 3 from J; bases not matched to a gene: 3. This CDR3 has 14 amino acids. The DNA for the CDR3 is TGTGCCACCAGTGATCCGGCGGGGGGCTACGAGCAGTACTTC. Its protein product is CATSDPAGGYEQYF.

V gene TRBV18 combines with J gene TRBJ2-6; D perhaps matches TRBD1 (6 bases). The ends were cut back, 3 bases at V and 0 bases at J, with 12 bases in the middle. Germline CDR1 is KGHSH and CDR2 is LQKENI. The CDR3 covers 17 residues. CDR3 region: CASSPQGQRSGANVLTF. The CDR3 DNA reads TGTGCCAGCTCACCGCAAGGACAGCGCTCTGGGGCCAACGTCCTGACTTTC. The full variable domain, completed using reference TRBV18 and TRBJ2-6, is NAGVMQNPRHLVRRRGQEARLRCSPMKGHSHVYWYRQLPEEGLKFMVYLQKENIIDESGMPKERFSAEFPKEGPSILRIQQVVRGDSAAYFCASSPQGQRSGANVLTFGAGSRLTVL.

V is TRBV27 and J is TRBJ1-5; possible D gene TRBD1, 6 bases. Germline V lookup: CDR1 MNHEY, CDR2 SMNVEV (reference sequence). There are 16 residues in the CDR3. V lost 5 bases to trimming and J lost 0 bases, with 14 bases between them. CDR3 nucleotides: TGTGCCAGCAGTCCGTCCACAGGGTATAGCAATCAGCCCCAGCATTTT. Amino acids: CASSPSTGYSNQPQHF.

This clone was seen only once. This rearrangement joins TRBV13 to TRBJ2-7, with 9 bases that match TRBD2. The trim removed 5 bases at V and 0 bases at J, leaving 8 bases unmatched. The length of the CDR3 is 16 residues. Germline values: CDR1 PRHDT, CDR2 FYEKMQ (reference sequence). The CDR3 nucleotides are TGTGCCAGCAGCCCCCGCCTAGCGGGAAGCTCCTACGAGCAGTACTTC. Translation gives CASSPRLAGSSYEQYF.

This chain uses TRBV19 with TRBJ2-3; no definite D call. Germline V gene data show CDR1 as LNHDA and CDR2 as SQIVND (reference sequence). Trimming cost V 2 bases and J 8 bases, with 20 bases left between them. The CDR3 has 16 amino acids. CDR3 in amino acids: CASSIYPAPSSRTQYF. The CDR3 DNA sequence: TGTGCCAGTAGTATATACCCCGCCCCGTCCTCGCGTACGCAGTATTTT.

The chain's CDR3 is CASSQLRDRDPYSLSSNYGYTF. The CDR3, as DNA: TGTGCCAGCTCACAGCTCCGGGACAGGGATCCCTACTCCCTCTCCTCTAACTATGGCTACACCTTC. The chain links TRBV18 to TRBJ1-2, with TRBD1 matching over 9 bases. V lost 4 bases, J lost 0 bases, and 24 bases stayed unmatched. The CDR3 spans 22 residues. The germline CDR1 and CDR2 sequences are KGHSH and LQKENI.

The chain employs TRBV5-1 and TRBJ1-2; 9 positions match TRBD1. CDR3 length equals 15 residues. Trimming removed 4 bases from V and 4 bases from J; junction bases left unmatched: 8. In germline, CDR1 is SGHRS, CDR2 YFSETQ. In nucleotides, the CDR3 is TGCGCCAGCAGCATAACAGGGGGCGCCGGCTATGGCTACACCTTC. As protein: CASSITGGAGYGYTF.

The sample holds one count of this clone. J is TRBJ2-7 and V is TRBV7-8; weak D call: TRBD1 (6 bases). Trimming left V 5 bases short and J 1 base short, with 24 bases between. Germline V gives CDR1 SGHVS, CDR2 FQNEAQ. The CDR3 runs to 18 residues. CDR3 protein: CASSDRGRKTGYSYEQYF. CDR3 DNA sequence: TGTGCCAGCAGCGACCGTGGTAGGAAGACAGGTTATTCCTACGAGCAGTACTTC.

The chain combines TRBV7-2 with TRBJ1-6, with D possibly TRBD1 on 5 matching bases. CDR3 length: 14 amino acids. Germline V lookup: CDR1 SGHTA, CDR2 FQGNSA. Trimming removed 1 base from V and 5 bases from J, with 6 bases in between. CDR3 DNA sequence: TGTGCCAGCAGCTTAGGGGGGGATAATTCACCCCTCCACTTT. Translating gives CASSLGGDNSPLHF.

This clone was counted once. This sequence joins TRBV5-6 and TRBJ1-4; 11 bases agree with TRBD1. J was trimmed by 8 bases and V by 4 bases; bases with no gene match: 7. This CDR3 is built from 15 residues. Germline loops: CDR1 SGHDT, CDR2 YYEEEE. For the CDR3, the DNA is TGTGCCAGCAGCGCGGGACAGGGGGTAAGGGAAAAACTGTTTTTT. Translated: CASSAGQGVREKLFF.

This chain connects TRBV5-5 to TRBJ1-1, with a tentative D call TRBD1 (6 bases). The CDR3 runs 16 residues. Trimming cost V 2 bases and J 0 bases, with 14 bases left between them. Germline-derived CDR1 and CDR2 are SGHKS and YYEKEE (reference sequence). The CDR3 DNA follows: TGTGCCAGCAGCTTTACCGTGGGACACCTGAACACTGAAGCTTTCTTT. Its translation: CASSFTVGHLNTEAFF.

The rearrangement joins TRBV7-8 to TRBJ1-1; 8 bases line up with TRBD1. Germline CDR1 is SGHVS and CDR2 is FQNEAQ. The CDR3 extends over 13 amino acids. J lost 8 bases, V lost 4 bases, and 6 bases had no gene match. The CDR3 DNA follows: TGTGCCAGCAGCTCTGCAGGGGGCAGAGAAGCTTTCTTT. Residues: CASSSAGGREAFF.

V gene TRBV9 combines with J gene TRBJ1-2; TRBD1 might be the D (6 bases). The CDR3 loop spans 12 amino acids. Trimming cost V 4 bases and J 8 bases, with 12 bases left between them. Looked up from germline, CDR1 is SGDLS and CDR2 is YYNGEE. CDR3 loop: CASSPHRAGYTF. The CDR3 coding sequence is TGTGCCAGCAGCCCCCACAGGGCCGGCTACACCTTC.

This chain uses TRBV12-3 or TRBV12-4 with TRBJ2-7, with 7 nucleotides matching TRBD1. This CDR3 comprises 13 residues. J gave up 0 bases and V 10 bases, and 6 bases lay outside the gene matches. DNA for the CDR3: TGTGCCACCGGGACAGCAGCCTCCTACGAGCAGTACTTC. It encodes CATGTAASYEQYF.

The gene calls are TRBV2 and TRBJ1-2; 9 nucleotides match TRBD1. The germline V gene encodes CDR1 SNHLY and CDR2 FYNNEI. V shed 5 bases, J shed 4 bases, and the junction held 8 bases outside the gene matches. This CDR3 has 15 amino acids. CDR3 sequence: CASSNGQGTTYGYTF. In DNA, the CDR3 is TGTGCCAGCAGTAATGGACAGGGGACTACCTATGGCTACACCTTC. Full variable domain (rest looked up from reference TRBV2 and TRBJ1-2): EPEVTQTPSHQVTQMGQEVILRCVPISNHLYFYWYRQILGQKVEFLVSFYNNEISEKSEIFDDQFSVERPDGSNFTLKIRSTKLEDSAMYFCASSNGQGTTYGYTFGSGTRLTVV.

This chain links TRBV6-4 with TRBJ2-3, with 8 positions matching TRBD2. V was pared by 5 bases and J by 1 base, with 5 bases of the junction left unmatched. The CDR3 totals 15 residues. Germline values: CDR1 MRHNA, CDR2 SNTAGT. CDR3 sequence (DNA): TGTGCCAGCAGTCATCTAGCGGGCGGCACAGATACGCAGTATTTT. Its protein product is CASSHLAGGTDTQYF.